A selection of T cell receptor beta chains follows, all from one sample in a study of blood T cells in healthy people across ages. TCRdb independently ran MiXCR on the 5' RACE reads; one entry per CDR3 protein. The sample yields about 1.8 million distinct CDR3 sequences, 49% seen once. Sequencing was done on a sample of blood. Source of these receptors: a middle-aged woman in good health. The CDR3 runs from the conserved cysteine through the conserved F or W. A D gene is named only where the DNA matches it firmly. Some rows mark clone size as missing; the rest say once, few, many or name a class of expanded clone.

>TRBJ2-2|.|.|TRBV7-9
CASSHGTTNTGELFF
TGTGCCAGCAGCCACGGGACCACGAACACCGGGGAGCTGTTTTTT
>TRBJ2-3|TRBD2|.|TRBV9
CASSVATGASGSSTDTQYF
TGTGCCAGCAGCGTAGCTACTGGGGCTAGCGGGTCTAGCACAGATACGCAGTATTTT
>TRBJ2-1|.|.|TRBV28
CASSLLPRVGDNEQFF
TGTGCCAGCAGTTTATTACCCCGAGTGGGGGACAATGAGCAGTTCTTC
>TRBJ2-7|TRBD2|.|TRBV14
CASSHREVPYEQYF
TGTGCCAGCAGCCATCGGGAGGTCCCCTACGAGCAGTACTTC
>TRBJ2-1|.|few|TRBV4-2
CASSQPTGTEQFF
TGTGCCAGCAGCCAACCTACAGGGACTGAGCAGTTCTTC
>TRBJ2-1|TRBD2|.|TRBV6-5
CASSYPRNSGGNYNEQFF
TGTGCCAGCAGTTACCCCCGTAATAGCGGGGGAAACTACAATGAGCAGTTCTTC
>TRBJ2-7|.|.|TRBV18
CASSPKDSSYEQYF
TGTGCCAGCTCACCGAAGGACAGTTCCTACGAGCAGTACTTC
>TRBJ2-7|TRBD2|.|TRBV20-1
CSARDRGESYEQYF
TGCAGTGCTAGAGATCGGGGGGAATCCTACGAGCAGTACTTC
>TRBJ1-1|TRBD1|.|TRBV29-1
CSVDRGGRTEAFF
TGCAGCGTTGATCGAGGGGGCCGAACTGAAGCTTTCTTT
>TRBJ2-1|.|.|TRBV27
CASSLGGVTYNEQFF
TGTGCCAGCAGTTTAGGTGGGGTTACCTACAATGAGCAGTTCTTC
>TRBJ2-5|.|.|TRBV20-1
CSARASEETQYF
TGCAGTGCTAGAGCTAGCGAAGAGACCCAGTACTTC
>TRBJ2-3|TRBD2|.|TRBV20-1
CSARDAGGATQGTQYF
TGCAGTGCTAGAGACGCCGGGGGGGCTACACAGGGAACGCAGTATTTT
>TRBJ2-1|TRBD2|.|TRBV4-3
CASSQERSGGTLYNEQFF
TGCGCCAGCAGCCAAGAACGGAGCGGGGGGACCCTCTACAATGAGCAGTTCTTC
>TRBJ2-4|.|.|TRBV5-6
CASSPWGRAKSIQYF
TGTGCCAGCTCCCCGTGGGGTCGGGCCAAAAGCATTCAGTACTTC
>TRBJ2-5|.|.|TRBV4-1
CASSQDEGRETQYF
TGCGCCAGCAGCCAAGATGAGGGCCGTGAGACCCAGTACTTC
>TRBJ2-3|TRBD1|.|TRBV5-1
CASRTGTGADTQYF
TGCGCCAGCAGAACCGGGACAGGGGCAGATACGCAGTATTTT
>TRBJ2-5|.|.|TRBV5-5
CASVRDLETQYF
TGTGCCAGCGTCAGGGACTTAGAGACCCAGTACTTC
>TRBJ1-2|TRBD1|.|TRBV6-5
CASSHPDRDEGYTF
TGTGCCAGCAGCCACCCCGACAGGGACGAGGGCTACACCTTC
>TRBJ1-4|TRBD1|few|TRBV7-9
CASSQTEQGTEKLFF
TGTGCCAGCAGCCAAACAGAACAGGGGACTGAAAAACTGTTTTTT
>TRBJ2-5|TRBD1|.|TRBV2
CASSPLWTGETQYF
TGTGCCAGCAGTCCGCTTTGGACAGGGGAGACCCAGTACTTC
>TRBJ2-7|TRBD1|few|TRBV6-6
CASSWDRASNEQYF
TGTGCCAGCAGCTGGGACAGGGCTAGTAACGAGCAGTACTTC
>TRBJ1-3|.|few|TRBV7-9
CASSDAVRRISGNTIYF
TGTGCCAGCAGCGATGCGGTCAGACGGATCTCTGGAAACACCATATATTTT
>TRBJ2-1|.|.|TRBV15
CATSRVGAEQFF
TGTGCCACCAGCAGAGTAGGGGCTGAGCAGTTCTTC
>TRBJ2-1|.|.|TRBV25-1
CASSEYGRQDEQFF
TGTGCCAGCAGTGAATATGGCAGGCAGGATGAGCAGTTCTTC
>TRBJ2-7|.|few|TRBV12-3/TRBV12-4
CASSFSRSIYEQYF
TGTGCCAGCAGTTTTAGCAGGAGCATCTACGAGCAGTACTTC
>TRBJ2-7|.|few|TRBV3-1
CASSRRDIASYEQYF
TGTGCCAGCAGCCGCCGGGACATCGCATCCTACGAGCAGTACTTC
>TRBJ2-7|.|many|TRBV7-2
CASSLGQGNYEQYF
TGTGCCAGCAGCTTAGGGCAGGGAAACTACGAGCAGTACTTC
>TRBJ2-5|.|.|TRBV15
CATSRVGGAGETQYF
TGTGCCACCAGCAGAGTGGGGGGCGCAGGGGAGACCCAGTACTTC
>TRBJ1-2|TRBD1|.|TRBV5-6
CASSTTDRDYGYTF
TGTGCCAGCAGCACGACGGACAGGGACTATGGCTACACCTTC